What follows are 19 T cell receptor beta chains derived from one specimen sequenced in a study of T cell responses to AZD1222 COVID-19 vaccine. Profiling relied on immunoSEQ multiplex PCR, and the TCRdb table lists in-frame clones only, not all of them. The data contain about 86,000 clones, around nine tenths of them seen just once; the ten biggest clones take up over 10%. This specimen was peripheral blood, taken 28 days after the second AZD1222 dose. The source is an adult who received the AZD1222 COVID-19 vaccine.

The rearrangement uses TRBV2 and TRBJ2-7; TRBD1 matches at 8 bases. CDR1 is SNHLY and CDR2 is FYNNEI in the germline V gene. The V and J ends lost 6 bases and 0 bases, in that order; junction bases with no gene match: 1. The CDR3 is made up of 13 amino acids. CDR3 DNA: TGTGCCAGCAGAGGGACAGGCTCCTACGAGCAGTACTTC. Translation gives CASRGTGSYEQYF.

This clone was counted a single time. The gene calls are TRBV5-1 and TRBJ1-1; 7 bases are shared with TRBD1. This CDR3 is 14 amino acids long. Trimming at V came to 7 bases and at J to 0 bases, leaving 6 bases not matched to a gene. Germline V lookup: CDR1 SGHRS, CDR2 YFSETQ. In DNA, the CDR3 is TGCGCCAGCTGGGACAGACTAATGAACACTGAAGCTTTCTTT. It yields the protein CASWDRLMNTEAFF.

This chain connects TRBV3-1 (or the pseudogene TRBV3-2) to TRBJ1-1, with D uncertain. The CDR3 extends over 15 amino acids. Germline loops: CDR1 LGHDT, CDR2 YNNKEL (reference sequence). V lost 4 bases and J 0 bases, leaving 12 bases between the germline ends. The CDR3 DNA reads TGTGCCAGCAGCCGAGAGACCCTCTTGAACACTGAAGCTTTCTTT. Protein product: CASSRETLLNTEAFF.

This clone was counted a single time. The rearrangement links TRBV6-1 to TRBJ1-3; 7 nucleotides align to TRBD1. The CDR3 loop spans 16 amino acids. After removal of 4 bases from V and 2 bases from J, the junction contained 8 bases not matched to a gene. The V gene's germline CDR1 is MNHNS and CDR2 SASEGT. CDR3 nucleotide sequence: TGTGCCAGCAGTGCACTTGGAGACAGGGCTGGAAACACCATATATTTT. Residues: CASSALGDRAGNTIYF.

CDR3 loop: CASSLGGGAPETQYF. The CDR3 DNA reads TGTGCCAGCAGCTTGGGCGGGGGGGCCCCAGAGACCCAGTACTTC. The rearrangement joins TRBV5-4 to TRBJ2-5; 9 positions match TRBD2. The J segment lost 4 bases and the V segment lost 0 bases, leaving 4 bases of the junction unmatched. Germline CDR1 and CDR2: SGHNT and YYREEE (reference sequence). This CDR3 contains 15 residues.

The CDR3 nucleotides are TGTGCCACCAGCAGAGCCCTGACGGGGGAGCTGTTTTTT. Protein: CATSRALTGELFF. The rearrangement joins TRBV15 to TRBJ2-2; no clear D gene. Germline V gene sequence: CDR1 LNHNV, CDR2 YYDKDF (reference sequence). The ends were cut back, 1 base at V and 8 bases at J, with 8 bases in the middle. This CDR3 is 13 amino acids long.

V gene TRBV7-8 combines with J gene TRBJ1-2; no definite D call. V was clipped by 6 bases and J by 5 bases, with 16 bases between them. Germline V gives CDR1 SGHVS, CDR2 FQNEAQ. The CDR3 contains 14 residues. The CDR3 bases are TGTGCCAGCAGTTTGCTCACACGGGATTATGGCTACACCTTC. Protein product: CASSLLTRDYGYTF.

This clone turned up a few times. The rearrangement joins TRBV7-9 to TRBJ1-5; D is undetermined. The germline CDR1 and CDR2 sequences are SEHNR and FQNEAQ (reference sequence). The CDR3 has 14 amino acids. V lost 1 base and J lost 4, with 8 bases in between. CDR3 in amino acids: CASSLDGVNQPQHF. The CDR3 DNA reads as TGTGCCAGCAGCTTAGATGGGGTAAATCAGCCCCAGCATTTT.

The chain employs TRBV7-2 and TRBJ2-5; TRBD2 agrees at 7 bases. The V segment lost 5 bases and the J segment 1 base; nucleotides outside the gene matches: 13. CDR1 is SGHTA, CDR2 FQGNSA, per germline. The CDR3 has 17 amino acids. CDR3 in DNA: TGTGCCAGCAGCCCGAGGGACTACCGCGCCCTCCAAGAGACCCAGTACTTC. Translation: CASSPRDYRALQETQYF.

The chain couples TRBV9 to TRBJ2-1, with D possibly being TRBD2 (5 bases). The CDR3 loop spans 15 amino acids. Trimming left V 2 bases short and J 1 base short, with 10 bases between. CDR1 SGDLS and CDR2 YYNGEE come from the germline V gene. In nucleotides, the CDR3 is TGTGCCAGCAGCGTCTGGACGGGATCCTACAATGAGCAGTTCTTC. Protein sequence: CASSVWTGSYNEQFF.

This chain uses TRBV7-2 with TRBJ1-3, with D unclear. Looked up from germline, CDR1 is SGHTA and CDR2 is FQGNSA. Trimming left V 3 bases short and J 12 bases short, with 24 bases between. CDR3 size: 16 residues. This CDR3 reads CASSLVGSIPGIGIYF. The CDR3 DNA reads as TGTGCCAGCAGCTTGGTCGGCTCCATCCCCGGAATTGGCATATATTTT.

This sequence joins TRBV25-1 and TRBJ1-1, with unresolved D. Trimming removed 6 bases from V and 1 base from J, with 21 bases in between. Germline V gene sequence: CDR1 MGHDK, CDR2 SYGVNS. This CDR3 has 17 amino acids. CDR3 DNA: TGTGCCAGCAGAGCACTTCCTGCGTACACCGAGAACACTGAAGCTTTCTTT. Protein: CASRALPAYTENTEAFF.

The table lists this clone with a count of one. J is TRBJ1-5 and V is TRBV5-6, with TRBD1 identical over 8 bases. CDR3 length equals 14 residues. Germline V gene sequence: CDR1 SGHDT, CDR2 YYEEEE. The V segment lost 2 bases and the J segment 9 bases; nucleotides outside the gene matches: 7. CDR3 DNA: TGTGCCAGCAGCTTAGACAGGGGCCTTGGGCCCCAGCATTTT. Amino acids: CASSLDRGLGPQHF.

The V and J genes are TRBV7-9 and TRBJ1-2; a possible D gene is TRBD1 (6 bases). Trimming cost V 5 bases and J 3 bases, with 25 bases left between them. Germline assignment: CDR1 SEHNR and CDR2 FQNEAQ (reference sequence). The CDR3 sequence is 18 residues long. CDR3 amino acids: CASSGSRGRDLEYYGYTF. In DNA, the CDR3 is TGTGCCAGCAGCGGGAGCAGGGGCCGGGATTTGGAATACTATGGCTACACCTTC.

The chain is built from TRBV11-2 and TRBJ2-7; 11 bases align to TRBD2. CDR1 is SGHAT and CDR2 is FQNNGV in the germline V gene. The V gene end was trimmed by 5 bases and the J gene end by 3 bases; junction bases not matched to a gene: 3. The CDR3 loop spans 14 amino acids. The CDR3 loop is CASSPGTSGYEQYF. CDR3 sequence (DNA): TGTGCCAGCAGCCCCGGGACTAGCGGCTACGAGCAGTACTTC.

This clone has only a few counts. The CDR3 reads CASRALQGAGELFF. In DNA form, the CDR3 reads TGTGCCAGCAGGGCATTACAGGGGGCCGGGGAGCTGTTTTTT. V usage is TRBV9 and J usage is TRBJ2-2; TRBD1 matches at 8 bases. Germline V gene lookup returns CDR1 SGDLS and CDR2 YYNGEE. The CDR3 covers 14 residues. J gave up 6 bases and V 5 bases, and 6 bases lay outside the gene matches.

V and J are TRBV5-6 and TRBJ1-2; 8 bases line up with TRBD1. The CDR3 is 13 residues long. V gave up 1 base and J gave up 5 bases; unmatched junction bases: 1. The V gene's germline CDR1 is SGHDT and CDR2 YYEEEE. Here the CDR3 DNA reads TGTGCCAGCAGCTTGAGGACAGGGTATGGCTACACCTTC. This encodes CASSLRTGYGYTF.

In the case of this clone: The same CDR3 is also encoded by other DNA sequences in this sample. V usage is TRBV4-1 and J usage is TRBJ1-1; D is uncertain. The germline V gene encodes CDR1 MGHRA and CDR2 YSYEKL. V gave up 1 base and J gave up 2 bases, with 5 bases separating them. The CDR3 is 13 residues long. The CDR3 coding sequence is TGCGCCAGCAGCCAAGGATCTAACACTGAAGCTTTCTTT. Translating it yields CASSQGSNTEAFF.

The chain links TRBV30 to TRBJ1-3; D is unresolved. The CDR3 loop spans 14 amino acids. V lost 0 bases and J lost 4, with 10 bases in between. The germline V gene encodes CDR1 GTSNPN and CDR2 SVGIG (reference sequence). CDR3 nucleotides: TGTGCCTGGAGTGTAAGGGTCTCAGGAAACACCATATATTTT. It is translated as CAWSVRVSGNTIYF.